One sample yielded the 29 T cell receptor beta chains listed below, sequenced in a study of T cell repertoires in cytomegalovirus infection. Via MiXCR, TCRdb re-called the reads, giving one row per CDR3 protein. The sample carries under 850,000 distinct CDR3 sequences, 35% recorded once. Sequenced: PBMCs. The receptors were gathered from a human donor in good health (CMV status not recorded). Some clones in this sample may be carry-over from other donors' samples.

This chain uses TRBV27 with TRBJ2-7, with 13 bases lining up with TRBD2. This CDR3 contains 15 residues. The germline CDR1 and CDR2 sequences are MNHEY and SMNVEV (reference sequence). J was trimmed by 4 bases and V by 8 bases; bases with no gene match: 8. This CDR3 reads CASRGLAGVLYEQYF. CDR3 DNA: TGTGCCAGCCGCGGACTAGCGGGAGTTTTATACGAGCAGTACTTC.

A remark on this clonotype: At one boundary the junction diverges from the germline segment, which might be a read error. The chain uses TRBV6-6 and TRBJ1-4; D perhaps matches TRBD1 (6 bases). This CDR3 contains 20 residues. Germline assignment: CDR1 MNHNY and CDR2 SVGAGI (reference sequence). The CDR3 is CACSQPPGQIINHPNEKLFF. DNA for the CDR3: TGTGCCTGCAGTCAACCTCCGGGACAAATAATCAACCACCCTAATGAAAAACTGTTTTTT.

The CDR3 is CASSLGGVSTGELFF. The CDR3 bases are TGTGCCAGCAGTCTGGGGGGGGTTTCCACCGGGGAGCTGTTTTTT. V is TRBV28 and J is TRBJ2-2, with 7 nucleotides matching TRBD2. Germline V gene sequence: CDR1 MDHEN, CDR2 SYDVKM. V gave up 5 bases and J gave up 4 bases; unmatched junction bases: 7. The CDR3 is made up of 15 amino acids.

Comment on this clonotype: No conserved phenylalanine or tryptophan ends this CDR3, so it is likely a read error. The V and J genes are TRBV7-9 and TRBJ2-7; D could derive from TRBD1 or TRBD2 (5 bases each). Germline CDR1 is SEHNR and CDR2 is FQNEAQ (reference sequence). The CDR3 consists of 15 residues. Trimming left V 4 bases short and J 1 base short, with 14 bases between. The CDR3: CASSSPGAGSYEQYL. The CDR3 region has the DNA TGTGCCAGCAGCTCCCCCGGGGCCGGTTCCTACGAGCAGTACTTA.

Remarks on this clonotype: The CDR3 carries no conserved terminal phenylalanine or tryptophan, so it likely arises from a read error. The V and J genes are TRBV6-1 and TRBJ1-1; D is perhaps TRBD1 (6 bases). The V gene lost 5 bases and the J gene lost 0 bases, with 10 bases spanning the gap. The V gene's germline CDR1 is MNHNS and CDR2 SASEGT. This CDR3 is built from 14 residues. DNA for the CDR3: TGTGCCAGCAGTCTTCCAGGGGTGAACACTGAAGCTTTCATT. Translated: CASSLPGVNTEAFI.

The genes are TRBV27 and TRBJ2-2; the match to TRBD1 covers 8 bases. CDR1 MNHEY and CDR2 SMNVEV come from the germline V gene (reference sequence). The CDR3 sequence is 16 residues long. Unmatched junction bases numbered 11, after V lost 5 bases and J lost 6 bases. The CDR3 nucleotides are TGTGCCAGCAGTACCAGGACAGGGTCTATAGCCGGGGAGCTGTTTTTT. It yields the protein CASSTRTGSIAGELFF.

V is TRBV24-1 and J is TRBJ2-1; 7 bases fit TRBD2. The ends lost 4 bases at V and 10 bases at J; junction bases unmatched: 3. CDR1 and CDR2 from the germline V gene are KGHDR and SFDVKD. This CDR3 has 12 residues. Here the CDR3 reads CATSEGGGEQFF. CDR3 DNA sequence: TGTGCCACCAGTGAGGGGGGGGGGGAGCAGTTCTTC.

This clonotype showed up just once. The chain uses TRBV10-3 and TRBJ2-7, with 7 bases that match TRBD2. Per the germline V gene, CDR1 is ENHRY and CDR2 is SYGVKD. V trimming: 7 bases; J trimming: 4 bases; junction bases outside the gene matches: 10. The CDR3 is made up of 14 amino acids. The CDR3 is CAIKAGTTVYEQYF. The CDR3 DNA reads as TGTGCCATCAAAGCGGGGACGACTGTTTACGAGCAGTACTTC.

This clonotype turned up a few times. This chain links TRBV10-2 with TRBJ1-1; perhaps TRBD1 as D (5 bases). Deletions cut 4 bases from V and 1 base from J, with 10 bases between. The CDR3 length is 14 residues. Germline-derived CDR1 and CDR2 are WSHSY and SAAADI. The CDR3: CASSVQGRNTEAFF. CDR3 sequence (DNA): TGCGCCAGCAGTGTCCAGGGACGGAACACTGAAGCTTTCTTT.

Turning to this clonotype: An end of the junction does not agree with germline; a read error may underlie this. This rearrangement joins TRBV27 to TRBJ1-6, with 7 bases fitting TRBD1. This CDR3 has 14 residues. Per the germline V gene, CDR1 is MNHEY and CDR2 is SMNVEV (reference sequence). The DNA of the CDR3 is TGTGCCCGCAGGGGGACAAGGGGGGATTCACCCCTCCACTTT. Encoded protein: CARRGTRGDSPLHF.

In its sample, this clonotype was seen a few times. This chain uses TRBV7-6 with TRBJ1-2; D unclear. This CDR3 contains 16 residues. Trimming took 4 bases from V and 0 from J, leaving 15 bases between them. The germline V gene encodes CDR1 SGHVS and CDR2 FNYEAQ. Here the CDR3 reads CASSSPSTKANYGYTF. The CDR3 nucleotides are TGTGCCAGCAGCTCCCCCTCGACAAAAGCTAACTATGGCTACACCTTC.

This chain uses TRBV27 with TRBJ2-1; 10 nucleotides line up with TRBD2. J was trimmed by 5 bases and V by 6 bases; bases with no gene match: 7. Germline V CDR1 and CDR2: MNHEY, SMNVEV (reference sequence). This CDR3 is 15 amino acids long. Written as DNA, the CDR3 is TGTGCCAGCAGGACCGGGACTAGCGCACACAATGAGCAGTTCTTC. This sequence encodes CASRTGTSAHNEQFF.

The rearrangement joins TRBV28 to TRBJ2-6; 7 bases line up with TRBD1. V gave up 8 bases and J gave up 0 bases; unmatched junction bases: 16. From germline, CDR1 is MDHEN and CDR2 SYDVKM. The length of the CDR3 is 19 residues. The CDR3 reads CASGLTRDSFNSGANVLTF. CDR3 in DNA: TGTGCCAGCGGGCTTACACGGGACAGCTTCAACTCTGGGGCCAACGTCCTGACTTTC. The full variable domain, completed using reference TRBV28 and TRBJ2-6, is DVKVTQSSRYLVKRTGEKVFLECVQDMDHENMFWYRQDPGLGLRLIYFSYDVKMKEKGDIPEGYSVSREKKERFSLILESASTNQTSMYLCASGLTRDSFNSGANVLTFGAGSRLTVL.

This chain uses TRBV5-1 with TRBJ2-2; 9 bases line up with TRBD1. Trimming took 0 bases from V and 5 from J; bases not matched to a gene: 2. The germline gives CDR1 SGHRS, CDR2 YFSETQ. CDR3 size: 15 residues. The CDR3, as DNA: TGCGCCAGCAGCTTGGTACAGGGGGCTACCGGGGAGCTGTTTTTT. It translates to CASSLVQGATGELFF.

The chain is built from TRBV28 and TRBJ2-7; unclear D gene. V lost 8 bases to trimming and J lost 6 bases, with 17 bases between them. Germline CDR1 is MDHEN and CDR2 is SYDVKM. There are 13 residues in the CDR3. The chain's CDR3 is CASFAIALGEQYF. The CDR3 nucleotides read TGTGCCAGCTTCGCAATCGCTTTAGGCGAGCAGTACTTC.

As concerns this clonotype: A much larger clone differs from this one at a single base, so this may be a read error. The DNA for the CDR3 is TGTGCCAGCAGTCCTACTAGGGGGGCGTATTGCTACACCTTC. Its translation is CASSPTRGAYCYTF. This chain uses TRBV11-2 with TRBJ1-2; D might be TRBD1 (6 bases). Between the trimmed V and J ends, which lost 6 bases and 9 bases, there was a span of 20 bases. The CDR3 covers 14 residues. Germline V gene lookup returns CDR1 SGHAT and CDR2 FQNNGV.

This clonotype was seen repeatedly, ten times or more. This chain connects TRBV7-2 to TRBJ2-1; 9 nucleotides align to TRBD2. CDR1 is SGHTA, CDR2 FQGNSA, per germline. This CDR3 has 16 residues. Trimming removed 5 bases from V and 4 bases from J; junction bases left unmatched: 9. CDR3 protein: CASSITSGQAYNEQFF. The CDR3 coding sequence is TGTGCCAGCAGCATTACTAGCGGGCAGGCGTACAATGAGCAGTTCTTC.

Concerning this clonotype itself: This may arise from a read error, as a much more abundant clone is one base away. The chain has TRBV7-2 and TRBJ2-6; 9 nucleotides match TRBD1. CDR1 SGHTA and CDR2 FQGNSA come from the germline V gene. V shed 6 bases, J shed 0 bases, and the junction held 9 bases outside the gene matches. This CDR3 comprises 18 residues. The CDR3: CASRKRQGGSSGANVLTF. The CDR3 coding sequence is TGTGCCAGCAGAAAAAGACAGGGGGGGAGCTCTGGGGCCAACGTCCTGACTTTC.

The CDR3, as DNA: TGTGCCAGCAGTATCCTACCGGGGGTGGAGACCCAGTACTTC. As protein: CASSILPGVETQYF. The chain couples TRBV7-6 to TRBJ2-5; D is possibly TRBD2 (6 bases). V was cut by 6 bases and J by 5 bases, with 16 bases left in between. The CDR3 is made up of 14 amino acids. CDR1 and CDR2 from the germline V gene are SGHVS and FNYEAQ.

The gene calls are TRBV28 and TRBJ2-6; D gene uncertain. CDR3 length: 15 residues. V gave up 11 bases and J gave up 4 bases, with 18 bases separating them. Per the germline V gene, CDR1 is MDHEN and CDR2 is SYDVKM. The chain's CDR3 is CAYPAARTGANVLTF. DNA for the CDR3: TGTGCCTACCCCGCCGCCCGTACGGGGGCCAACGTCCTGACTTTC.

J is TRBJ1-2 and V is TRBV7-2, with D unresolved. Looked up from germline, CDR1 is SGHTA and CDR2 is FQGNSA. This CDR3 is 13 amino acids long. V shed 4 bases and J shed 3 bases, with 9 bases lying between them. This CDR3 is CASSSPPHYGYTF. The CDR3 DNA follows: TGTGCCAGCAGCTCCCCCCCCCACTATGGCTACACCTTC.

The gene calls are TRBV20-1 and TRBJ2-5; 10 bases fit TRBD1. The CDR3 loop spans 16 amino acids. Germline loops: CDR1 DFQATT, CDR2 SNEGSKA (reference sequence). V lost 2 bases to trimming and J lost 4 bases; unmatched junction nucleotides: 10. The CDR3 nucleotides are TGCAGTGCTAGATTATCGACAGGGGGCTGGGGAGAGACCCAGTACTTC. It encodes CSARLSTGGWGETQYF.

This clonotype has only a few counts. The V and J genes are TRBV6-1 and TRBJ2-5; D call uncertain. This CDR3 comprises 12 residues. Germline CDR1 MNHNS, CDR2 SASEGT. The V end was cut by 7 bases, the J end by 5 bases, with 11 bases between. The CDR3 sequence: CASKKESETQYF. In DNA form, the CDR3 reads TGTGCCAGCAAGAAGGAGTCGGAGACCCAGTACTTC.

This chain uses TRBV28 with TRBJ2-5, with D perhaps matching TRBD1 or TRBD2 (5 bases each). Germline values: CDR1 MDHEN, CDR2 SYDVKM. V was cut by 6 bases and J by 1 base, with 15 bases left in between. The CDR3 has 15 residues. The chain's CDR3 is CASRTSAGGQETQYF. In DNA form, the CDR3 reads TGTGCCAGCAGGACCAGTGCTGGGGGCCAAGAGACCCAGTACTTC.

This clonotype has a single count. Germline and junction disagree at one end, which may indicate a read error. The V and J genes are TRBV7-9 and TRBJ2-7, with 7 bases lining up with TRBD1. Germline CDR1 and CDR2: SEHNR and FQNEAQ (reference sequence). The CDR3 spans 11 residues. The CDR3 DNA reads as TGTGCCAGCAGCTTAGAAGGGACAGCCTTCTTC. It codes for CASSLEGTAFF. Drawing the rest from reference TRBV7-9 and TRBJ2-7, the complete variable domain is DTGVSQNPRHKITKRGQNVTFRCDPISEHNRLYWYRQTLGQGPEFLTYFQNEAQLEKSRLLSDRFSAERPKGSFSTLEIQRTEQGDSAMYLCASSLEGTAFFGPGTRLTVT.

This clonotype was seen only a few times. The chain joins TRBV28 to TRBJ1-2; TRBD1 matches at 8 bases. Germline CDR1 reads MDHEN; CDR2 reads SYDVKM. The junction had 12 bases not matched to a gene; V was cut back by 7 bases and J by 8 bases. The CDR3 runs to 14 residues. CDR3 coding DNA: TGTGCCAGCAAAAAACCAGGGGGCGCGGGAGGCTACACCTTC. As protein: CASKKPGGAGGYTF.

This clonotype has more than one count but fewer than ten. This sequence joins TRBV28 and TRBJ1-2; no clear D gene. CDR1 is MDHEN and CDR2 is SYDVKM in the germline V gene. V lost 6 bases and J 8 bases, leaving 10 bases between the germline ends. This CDR3 contains 11 residues. DNA of the CDR3: TGTGCCAGCAGGGACGAGGTGGGCTACACCTTC. Amino acid sequence: CASRDEVGYTF.

About this clonotype itself: One end of the junction is discordant with germline, which a read error may explain. This chain links TRBV4-1 with TRBJ2-5, with TRBD2 matching over 11 bases. Germline CDR1 MGHRA, CDR2 YSYEKL. The CDR3 spans 17 residues. The DNA for the CDR3 is TGTGCCAGCAGCCAAGATTCCCTAGCGGGAGGTATAGAGACCCAGTACTTC. Protein product: CASSQDSLAGGIETQYF.

V gene TRBV10-3 combines with J gene TRBJ2-3; D might be TRBD1 (5 bases). The CDR3 runs 17 residues. V was shortened by 2 bases and J by 0 bases, with 15 bases between the two germline ends. Germline CDR1 reads ENHRY; CDR2 reads SYGVKD. The CDR3 nucleotides are TGTGCCATCAGTGAGGCGACCTCGACAGTAAGCACAGATACGCAGTATTTT. As protein: CAISEATSTVSTDTQYF.